This TCR beta chain was profiled in a study of beta chain features in type 1 diabetes. Study-wide results and limits: A moderate, significant TCRB CDR3 shortening appeared in type 1 diabetes across four CD4+ subsets. A possible short-template PCR bias applies equally to patients and controls.

Each sorted population was over 98% pure. The germline gives CDR1 LNHDA, CDR2 SQIVND (reference sequence). V dropped 10 bases and J dropped 4 bases, with 16 bases sitting between them. The CDR3 is 13 amino acids. Investigators reverse transcribed all isolated RNA, so they sequenced expressed TCRB transcripts. Using immunoSEQ multiplex PCR, the repertoire was profiled, and TCRdb retains in-frame clones only, with some absent. The sample holds over 55,000 clones, around 53% seen once. This clone was seen more than once but under ten times. Its antigen is as yet unknown. The specimen sequenced was Tregs from blood. This receptor was taken from a woman in her thirties or forties with type 1 diabetes. The chain carries TRBV19 and TRBJ1-2; a weak D match, TRBD1 (6 bases). The CDR3, as DNA: TGTGCCACCAGTATGTGGGACACCTATGGCTACACCTTC. Translated, it gives CATSMWDTYGYTF.